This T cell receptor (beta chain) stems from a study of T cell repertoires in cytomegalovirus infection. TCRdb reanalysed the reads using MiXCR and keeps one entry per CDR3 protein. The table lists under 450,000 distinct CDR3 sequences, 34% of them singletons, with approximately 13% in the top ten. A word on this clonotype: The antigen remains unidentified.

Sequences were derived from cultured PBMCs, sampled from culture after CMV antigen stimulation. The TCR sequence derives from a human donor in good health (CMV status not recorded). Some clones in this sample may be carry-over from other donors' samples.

The CDR3 spells CASSQASGNGETQYF. CDR3 nucleotide sequence: TGTGCCAGCAGCCAGGCCAGCGGGAACGGGGAGACCCAGTACTTC. J is TRBJ2-5 and V is TRBV4-2, with 7 positions matching TRBD2. Germline loops: CDR1 LGHNA, CDR2 YNFKEQ. Trimming cost V 3 bases and J 5 bases; bases outside gene matches: 9. The CDR3 covers 15 residues.